This T cell receptor (beta chain) was observed in a study of identical twins. TCRdb used MiXCR to reprocess the 5' RACE reads, holding one entry per CDR3 protein. The data show about 810,000 distinct CDR3 sequences, more than 9% seen once. Overall study findings and caveats: With abundant cord blood beta clonotypes, insertions were fewer; memory repertoires showed no such pattern. Invariant T cells like MAIT and iNKT could partly confound the zero-insertion analyses.

Healthy Caucasians alone served as donors. The V end lost 6 bases, the J end lost 0 bases, and 12 bases lay between the germline ends. This CDR3 is 16 amino acids long. Germline loops: CDR1 MNHNS, CDR2 SASEGT. Details on this clonotype: What it recognizes is unknown.

The same sample was also used in a study of yellow fever vaccine responses in identical twins. That work states: Reportedly, twins' vaccine T cell responses looked partly convergent and partly personalized.

Sequenced material: PBMCs. This clonotype originated in a woman aged 18-29 years in good health. The gene calls are TRBV6-1 and TRBJ2-6; D might be TRBD1 (6 bases). CDR3 in DNA: TGTGCCAGCAGCCGGACAGTAAACTCTGGGGCCAACGTCCTGACTTTC. As protein: CASSRTVNSGANVLTF.